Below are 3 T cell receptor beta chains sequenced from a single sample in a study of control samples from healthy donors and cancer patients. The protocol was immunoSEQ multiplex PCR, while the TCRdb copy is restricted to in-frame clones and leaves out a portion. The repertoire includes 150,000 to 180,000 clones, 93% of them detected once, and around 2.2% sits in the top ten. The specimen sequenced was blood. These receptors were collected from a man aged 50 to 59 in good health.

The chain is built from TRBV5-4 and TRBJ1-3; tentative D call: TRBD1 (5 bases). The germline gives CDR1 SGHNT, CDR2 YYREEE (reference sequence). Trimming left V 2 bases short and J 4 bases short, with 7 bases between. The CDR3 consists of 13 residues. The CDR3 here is CASSFGAGNTIYF. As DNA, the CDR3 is TGTGCCAGCAGCTTCGGGGCAGGAAACACCATATATTTT.

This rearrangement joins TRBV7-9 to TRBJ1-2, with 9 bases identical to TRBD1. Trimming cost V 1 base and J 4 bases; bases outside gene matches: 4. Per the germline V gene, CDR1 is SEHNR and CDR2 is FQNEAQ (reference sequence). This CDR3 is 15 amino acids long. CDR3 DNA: TGTGCCAGCAGCTTAGGACAGGGGGAGGCCTATGGCTACACCTTC. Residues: CASSLGQGEAYGYTF.

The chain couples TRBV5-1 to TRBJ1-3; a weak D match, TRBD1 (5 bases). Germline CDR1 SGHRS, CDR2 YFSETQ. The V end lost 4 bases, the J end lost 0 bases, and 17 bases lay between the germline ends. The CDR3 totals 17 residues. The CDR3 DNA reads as TGCGCCAGCAGCACCCGGGGTGGGGGAAGCTCTGGAAACACCATATATTTT. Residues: CASSTRGGGSSGNTIYF.